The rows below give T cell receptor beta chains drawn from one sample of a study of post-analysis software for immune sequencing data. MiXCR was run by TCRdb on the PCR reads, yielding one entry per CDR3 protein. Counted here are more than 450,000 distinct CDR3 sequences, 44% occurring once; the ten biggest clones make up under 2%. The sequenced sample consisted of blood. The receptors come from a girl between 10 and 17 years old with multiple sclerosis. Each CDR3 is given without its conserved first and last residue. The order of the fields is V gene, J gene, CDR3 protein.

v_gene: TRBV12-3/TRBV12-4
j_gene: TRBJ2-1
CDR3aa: ASSPLLHSGRCNEQF

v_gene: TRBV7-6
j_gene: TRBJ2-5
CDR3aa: ASSQGTSLFYNEQY

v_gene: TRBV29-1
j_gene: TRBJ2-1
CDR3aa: SVEPVLAGFNEQF

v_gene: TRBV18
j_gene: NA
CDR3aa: ASSPLFSQQETQY

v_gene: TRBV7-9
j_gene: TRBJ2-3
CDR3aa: ASSFAGVITDTQY

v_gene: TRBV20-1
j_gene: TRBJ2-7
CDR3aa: SARDFGASSGSSYEQY

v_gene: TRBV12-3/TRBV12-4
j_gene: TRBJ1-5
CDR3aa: ASSSAGGQPQH

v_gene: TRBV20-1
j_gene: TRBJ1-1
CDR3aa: SATPGQLNTEAF

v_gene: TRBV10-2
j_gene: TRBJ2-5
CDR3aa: ASSESGLAVQETQY

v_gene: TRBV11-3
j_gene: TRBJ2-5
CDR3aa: ASSLNVLGTDQETQY

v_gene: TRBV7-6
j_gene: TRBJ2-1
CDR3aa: ASSLLPAGHNEQF

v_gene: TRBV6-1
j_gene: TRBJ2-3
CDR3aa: ASSDVVLAGGQLPDTQY

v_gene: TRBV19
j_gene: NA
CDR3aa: ASNIVDSETYEQY

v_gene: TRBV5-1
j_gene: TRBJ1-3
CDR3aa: ASSLEGVGNTIY

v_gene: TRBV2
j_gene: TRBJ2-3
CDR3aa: ASNHPASTDTQY

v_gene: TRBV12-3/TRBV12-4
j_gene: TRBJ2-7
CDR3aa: ASSFFQGSYEQY

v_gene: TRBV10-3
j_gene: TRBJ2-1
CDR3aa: AIREAGNNEQF

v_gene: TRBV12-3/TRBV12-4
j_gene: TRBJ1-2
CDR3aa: ASSNRVGHGYT

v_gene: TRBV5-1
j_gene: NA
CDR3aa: ASSLGRDYDEQY

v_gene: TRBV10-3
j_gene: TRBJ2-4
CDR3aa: AISDTGQGGRGGENIQY

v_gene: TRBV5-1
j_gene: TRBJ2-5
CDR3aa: ASSLATVQETQY

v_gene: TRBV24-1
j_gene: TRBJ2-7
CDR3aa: ATGDLYEQY

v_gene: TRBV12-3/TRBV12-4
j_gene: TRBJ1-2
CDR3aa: ASSPASAGDYGYT

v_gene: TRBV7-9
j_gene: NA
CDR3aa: ASSLALRGFDEQY

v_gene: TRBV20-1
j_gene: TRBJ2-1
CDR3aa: SARDSGTNDNEQF

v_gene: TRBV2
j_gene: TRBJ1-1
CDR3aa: ATRTGENTEAF

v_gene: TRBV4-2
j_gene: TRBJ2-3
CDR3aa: ASSQEGGRGGTQY

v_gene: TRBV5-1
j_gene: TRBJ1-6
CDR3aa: ASSLVDRDNSPLH

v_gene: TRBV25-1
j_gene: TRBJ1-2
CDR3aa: ASSDGAAYGYT

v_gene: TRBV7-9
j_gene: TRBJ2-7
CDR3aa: ASTPIGGDSYEQY

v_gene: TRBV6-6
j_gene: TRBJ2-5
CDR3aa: ASSRAGGRQETQY

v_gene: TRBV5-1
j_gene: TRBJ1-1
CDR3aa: ASSLPRGRPEAF

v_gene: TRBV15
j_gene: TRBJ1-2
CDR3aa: ATSISRKNYGYT

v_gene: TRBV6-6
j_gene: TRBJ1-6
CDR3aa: ASSKTGRANNSPLH

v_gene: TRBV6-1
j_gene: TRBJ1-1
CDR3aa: ASSVLGNTEAF

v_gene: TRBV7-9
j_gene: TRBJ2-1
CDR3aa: ASSLVTAGAYNEQF

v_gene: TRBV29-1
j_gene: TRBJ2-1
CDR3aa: SVQGNREQF

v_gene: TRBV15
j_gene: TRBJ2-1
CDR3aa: ATSRDPTQGEKF

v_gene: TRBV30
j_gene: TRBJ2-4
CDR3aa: AWSREVNIQY

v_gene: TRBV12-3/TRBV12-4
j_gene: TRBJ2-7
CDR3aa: ASSLDRGVSYEQY

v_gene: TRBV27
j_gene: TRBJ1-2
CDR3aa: ASSRGRWDGYT

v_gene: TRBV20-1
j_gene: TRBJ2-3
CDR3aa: SARGPTSGEYTDTQY

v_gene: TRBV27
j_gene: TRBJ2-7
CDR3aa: ASSLKMGGEQY

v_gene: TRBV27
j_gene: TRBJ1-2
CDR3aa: ASSFIAGHSNYGYT

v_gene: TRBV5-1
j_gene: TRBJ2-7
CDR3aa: ASSVTGSEQY

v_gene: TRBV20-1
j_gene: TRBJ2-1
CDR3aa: SARDRQGNRNEQF